The clone carrying this T cell receptor (beta chain) was recorded only once. No antigen is known for it. Unmatched junction bases numbered 3, after V lost 5 bases and J lost 3 bases. The CDR3 spans 15 residues. Germline V gene data show CDR1 as SGHNT and CDR2 as YYREEE (reference sequence). TCRdb's copy holds only in-frame clones and misses some; the assay was immunoSEQ multiplex PCR. The sample has about 2.3 million clones, roughly 93% seen once. The sample comes from a study of shared clonotypes between healthy human individuals. The study, taken as a whole, reports: Researchers found naive subsets generally carried larger estimated richness than memory subsets. Donors were few, which limited the genetic and exposure-history diversity represented. Expectations were that clonotype sharing among donors would be affected by sequencing depth. Clonotypes shared by all four sorted-subset donors had higher generation probabilities than non-shared clonotypes.

The sequenced sample consisted of naive CD4+ T cells from PBMCs. Subset in this sample: CD45RA+ positively selected. This sequence was found in a man between 18 and 35 years old in good health. Some clones in this sample may be carry-over from other donors' samples. The chain recombines TRBV5-4 with TRBJ2-3; 13 nucleotides line up with TRBD2. CDR3 sequence: CASRLGLAGTDTQYF. The CDR3 DNA sequence: TGTGCCAGCAGACTGGGACTAGCGGGGACAGATACGCAGTATTTT.